This T cell receptor beta chain is drawn from a study of blood T cell repertoires in COVID-19. The wider study: Samples representing acute and convalescent COVID-19 were sourced from the United States, Italy and Spain. PBMCs, B-cell-depleted T cells, or T cells were the source of the cDNA or gDNA that made up the material.

This clone was seen a single time. Only in-frame clones appear in the TCRdb table, and some are missing; sequencing was by immunoSEQ multiplex PCR. The sample records around 330,000 clones, over 80% being singletons. This study enrolled people aged 18 to 89 from around 25 US geographic areas. Recovery meant two consecutive negative NP/OP PCR tests, professional clearance, or resolved symptoms. This CDR3 comprises 14 residues. The germline V and J ends were trimmed by 7 bases and 4 bases, with 16 bases remaining between them. Germline V lookup: CDR1 MNHEY, CDR2 SVGAGI. This receptor was identified in a woman aged 18-29 years who had recovered from COVID-19. The sequencing sample was made of PBMCs or T cells enriched from blood (not recorded which). This chain joins TRBV6-5 and TRBJ1-2, with D unresolved. The CDR3 reads CASILREKFYGYTF. The CDR3, as DNA: TGTGCCAGCATCTTAAGGGAGAAGTTCTATGGCTACACCTTC.